The next 2 T cell receptor beta chains were all read from a single sample in a study of blood T cell repertoires in COVID-19. Assay used: immunoSEQ multiplex PCR; TCRdb lists only in-frame clones, some missing. The sample lists 250,000 to 350,000 clones, around 81% seen once, with approximately 14% in the top ten. Material for sequencing was peripheral blood. The receptors derive from a person aged 70 to 80 with COVID-19, enrolled during active disease.

V is TRBV18 and J is TRBJ1-1; 9 bases fit TRBD1. The germline V gene has CDR1 KGHSH and CDR2 LQKENI. The CDR3 contains 17 residues. The trim removed 3 bases at V and 2 bases at J, leaving 10 bases unmatched. CDR3: CASSPQRQGQGNTEAFF. The CDR3 DNA reads as TGTGCCAGCTCACCGCAACGACAGGGACAGGGTAACACTGAAGCTTTCTTT.

The gene calls are TRBV5-4 and TRBJ2-3; 8 positions match TRBD2. The CDR3 consists of 15 residues. The V segment lost 1 base and the J segment 2 bases; nucleotides outside the gene matches: 3. CDR1 is SGHNT and CDR2 is YYREEE in the germline V gene (reference sequence). Written as DNA, the CDR3 is TGTGCCAGCAGCTTGCCAGCGGGGGACACAGATACGCAGTATTTT. It is translated as CASSLPAGDTDTQYF.